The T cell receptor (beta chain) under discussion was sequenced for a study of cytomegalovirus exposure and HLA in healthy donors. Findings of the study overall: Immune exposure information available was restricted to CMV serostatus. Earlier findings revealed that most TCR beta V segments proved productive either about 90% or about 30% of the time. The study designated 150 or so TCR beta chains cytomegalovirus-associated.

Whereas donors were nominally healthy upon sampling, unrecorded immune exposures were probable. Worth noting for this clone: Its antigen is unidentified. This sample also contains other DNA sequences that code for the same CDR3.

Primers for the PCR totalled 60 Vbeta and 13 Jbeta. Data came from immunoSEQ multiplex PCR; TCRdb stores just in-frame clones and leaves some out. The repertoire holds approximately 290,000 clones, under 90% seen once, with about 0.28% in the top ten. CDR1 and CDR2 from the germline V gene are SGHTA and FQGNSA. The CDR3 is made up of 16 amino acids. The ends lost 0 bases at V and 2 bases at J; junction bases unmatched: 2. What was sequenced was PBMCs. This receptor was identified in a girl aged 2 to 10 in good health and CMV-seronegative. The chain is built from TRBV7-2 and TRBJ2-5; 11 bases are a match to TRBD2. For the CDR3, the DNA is TGTGCCAGCAGCTTAGCGGCTAGCGGGGGGCAAGAGACCCAGTACTTC. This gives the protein CASSLAASGGQETQYF.